Each of the 21 T cell receptor beta chains below was sequenced from the same sample in a study of Graves' ophthalmopathy and Graves' hyperthyroidism. TCR beta CDR3 regions were amplified from RNA transcripts. RT-PCR was first run with HTBI primers, then multiplex PCR in a second round. TCRdb reanalysed the multiplex PCR reads using MiXCR and keeps one entry per CDR3 protein. This sample has about 200,000 distinct CDR3 sequences, with under 30% found just once. The sample consisted of peripheral blood. These receptors originate from a man over 45 with Graves' ophthalmopathy.

This clonotype was counted many times. The chain employs TRBV6-1 and TRBJ1-5; 9 bases map to TRBD1. This CDR3 comprises 15 residues. Losses at the gene ends were 6 bases for V and 6 bases for J; bases not matched to a gene: 9. In germline, CDR1 is MNHNS, CDR2 SASEGT. The DNA of the CDR3 is TGTGCCAGCAGACAGGGACAGGGAATGGGTCAGCCCCAGCATTTT. Encoded protein: CASRQGQGMGQPQHF.

This clonotype was detected many times. V and J are TRBV5-1 and TRBJ1-2, with D possibly being TRBD1 (5 bases). CDR1 SGHRS and CDR2 YFSETQ come from the germline V gene. The CDR3 is made up of 14 amino acids. V was pared by 3 bases and J by 1 base, with 10 bases between. This chain's CDR3 is CASSWTRDNYGYTF. CDR3 nucleotides: TGCGCCAGCAGCTGGACACGGGATAACTATGGCTACACCTTC.

This rearrangement joins TRBV7-2 to TRBJ2-7; D possibly corresponds to TRBD2 (6 bases). Germline CDR1 and CDR2: SGHTA and FQGNSA. This CDR3 region has 14 residues. V shed 5 bases and J shed 4 bases, with 15 bases lying between them. The CDR3 here is CASSTGTLSYEQYF. CDR3 in DNA: TGTGCCAGCAGCACCGGGACTCTGAGTTACGAGCAGTACTTC. Filled out from reference TRBV7-2 and TRBJ2-7, the complete variable domain reads GAGVSQSPSNKVTEKGKDVELRCDPISGHTALYWYRQSLGQGLEFLIYFQGNSAPDKSGLPSDRFSAERTGGSVSTLTIQRTQQEDSAVYLCASSTGTLSYEQYFGPGTRLTVT.

This chain joins TRBV7-2 and TRBJ1-2, with 7 bases lining up with TRBD1. CDR1 and CDR2 from the germline V gene are SGHTA and FQGNSA. Losses at the gene ends were 3 bases for V and 4 bases for J; bases not matched to a gene: 2. The CDR3 is 13 amino acids. The CDR3 sequence is CASSLGQIYGYTF. CDR3 DNA: TGTGCCAGCAGCTTGGGACAGATCTATGGCTACACCTTC.

This clonotype was seen a few times. Here the CDR3 DNA reads TGTGCCAGCAGTTTAGACTCCAGGGTCGACGAGCAGTACTTC. The encoded protein is CASSLDSRVDEQYF. V and J are TRBV12-3 or TRBV12-4 and TRBJ2-7, with D possibly matching TRBD1 (5 bases). The CDR3 spans 14 residues. V lost 1 base and J 5 bases, leaving 12 bases between the germline ends.

The genes are TRBV20-1 and TRBJ1-1, with D uncertain. The CDR3 sequence is 9 residues long. CDR1 is DFQATT, CDR2 SNEGSKA, per germline (reference sequence). Trimming removed 8 bases at V and 4 bases at J, with 5 bases between. The CDR3 coding sequence is TGCAGTCAAGGCACTGAAGCTTTCTTT. Amino acid sequence: CSQGTEAFF.

The V and J genes are TRBV28 and TRBJ2-2; D gene ambiguous. Germline V lookup: CDR1 MDHEN, CDR2 SYDVKM. Trimming cost V 5 bases and J 5 bases, with 12 bases left between them. The CDR3 spans 14 residues. CDR3 sequence reads: CASSRPELTGELFF. CDR3 DNA: TGTGCCAGCAGTCGCCCCGAGTTGACCGGGGAGCTGTTTTTT.

The chain has TRBV6-1 and TRBJ2-5; 7 positions match TRBD1. V dropped 5 bases and J dropped 5; count of bases not matched to a gene: 8. This CDR3 is built from 14 residues. CDR1 and CDR2 from the germline V gene are MNHNS and SASEGT. DNA for the CDR3: TGTGCCAGCAGTCAAACAGGGGTGCGGGAGACCCAGTACTTC. This encodes CASSQTGVRETQYF.

This clonotype was observed at least ten times. The chain joins TRBV19 to TRBJ2-7, with TRBD2 identical over 11 bases. J lost 2 bases, V lost 5 bases, and 8 bases had no gene match. Germline V lookup: CDR1 LNHDA, CDR2 SQIVND (reference sequence). This CDR3 region has 16 residues. CDR3 in amino acids: CASSLTTSGATYEQYF. CDR3 DNA sequence: TGTGCCAGTAGTCTAACGACTAGCGGGGCTACCTACGAGCAGTACTTC.

At least ten counts were recorded for this clonotype. V and J are TRBV19 and TRBJ2-2; the match to TRBD2 covers 13 bases. The CDR3 sequence is 16 residues long. Germline values: CDR1 LNHDA, CDR2 SQIVND (reference sequence). Trimming took 3 bases from V and 4 from J; bases not matched to a gene: 2. CDR3 DNA: TGTGCCAGTAGTATGGGACTAGCGGGAATCACCGGGGAGCTGTTTTTT. Protein product: CASSMGLAGITGELFF.

This clonotype was counted many times. J is TRBJ1-2 and V is TRBV28; D call uncertain. The CDR3 sequence is 11 residues long. Trimming left V 6 bases short and J 9 bases short, with 11 bases between. The germline V gene has CDR1 MDHEN and CDR2 SYDVKM. Written as DNA, the CDR3 is TGTGCCAGCAGGCAGGATATTCGCTACACCTTC. Translation: CASRQDIRYTF.

In this sample, this clonotype turned up many times. The rearrangement links TRBV6-1 to TRBJ2-7; D tentatively reads TRBD1 or TRBD2 (5 bases each). The CDR3 has 15 residues. V shed 6 bases and J shed 1 base, with 16 bases lying between them. Germline CDR1 is MNHNS and CDR2 is SASEGT. The CDR3 DNA reads as TGTGCCAGCAGACTTCCGGGACGGTCTTCCTACGAGCAGTACTTC. This sequence encodes CASRLPGRSSYEQYF.

This clonotype has at least ten counts. The chain is built from TRBV19 and TRBJ1-1; D is possibly TRBD1 (6 bases). The germline CDR1 and CDR2 sequences are LNHDA and SQIVND (reference sequence). The CDR3 covers 15 residues. V lost 6 bases and J lost 13, with 27 bases in between. For the CDR3, the DNA is TGTGCCAGTAGGTCATCACCGGGACGGGACATAACCGGTTTCTTT. Translating gives CASRSSPGRDITGFF.

This clonotype was recorded at least ten times. CDR3 in amino acids: CASSGGTSGILGELFF. The CDR3 nucleotides read TGTGCCAGCAGTGGGGGGACTAGCGGGATACTGGGGGAGCTGTTTTTT. V is TRBV6-1 and J is TRBJ2-2, with TRBD2 matching 13 bases. J lost 8 bases, V lost 4 bases, and 7 bases had no gene match. Germline CDR1 MNHNS, CDR2 SASEGT. The CDR3 sequence is 16 residues long.

The chain is built from TRBV7-2 and TRBJ2-5, with D perhaps matching TRBD1 (5 bases). Trimming stripped 1 base from V and 4 bases from J, with 10 bases between. The length of the CDR3 is 14 residues. Per the germline V gene, CDR1 is SGHTA and CDR2 is FQGNSA. CDR3 sequence: CASSLGGRAETQYF. The CDR3 coding sequence is TGTGCCAGCAGCTTAGGAGGCAGGGCAGAGACCCAGTACTTC. Full variable domain (rest looked up from reference TRBV7-2 and TRBJ2-5): GAGVSQSPSNKVTEKGKDVELRCDPISGHTALYWYRQSLGQGLEFLIYFQGNSAPDKSGLPSDRFSAERTGGSVSTLTIQRTQQEDSAVYLCASSLGGRAETQYFGPGTRLLVL.

This chain links TRBV6-2 or TRBV6-3 with TRBJ2-7; maybe TRBD1 (6 bases). The CDR3 covers 12 residues. The V gene lost 6 bases and the J gene lost 3 bases, with 9 bases spanning the gap. The V gene's germline CDR1 is MNHEY and CDR2 SVGEGT. The CDR3 coding sequence is TGTGCCAGCAGACCGGACAGCTACGAGCAGTACTTC. It translates to CASRPDSYEQYF.

This clonotype occurred many times. The chain is built from TRBV20-1 and TRBJ2-5; D remains unclear. The CDR3 extends over 12 amino acids. Germline V CDR1 and CDR2: DFQATT, SNEGSKA (reference sequence). The V end lost 3 bases, the J end lost 8 bases, and 13 bases lay between the germline ends. The CDR3 DNA reads TGCAGTGCTAGTTCCAGCTGGGAAACCCAGTACTTC. Translation gives CSASSSWETQYF.

With respect to this clonotype: The final CDR3 position lacks the conserved phenylalanine or tryptophan, pointing to a likely read error. The V gene is TRBV29-1, the J gene TRBJ2-5; TRBD1 aligns across 7 bases. The J segment lost 5 bases and the V segment lost 0 bases, leaving 3 bases of the junction unmatched. The CDR3 extends over 13 amino acids. Germline CDR1 and CDR2: SQVTM and ANQGSEA. The CDR3: CSVEEQGWETQYL. CDR3 bases: TGCAGCGTTGAAGAACAGGGGTGGGAGACCCAGTACCTC.

This clonotype was seen at least ten times. The chain joins TRBV27 to TRBJ2-7; 7 nucleotides line up with TRBD2. Germline trimming cut 3 bases from V and 3 bases from J; bases unmatched to any gene: 5. This CDR3 is built from 14 residues. Germline V gene sequence: CDR1 MNHEY, CDR2 SMNVEV (reference sequence). The CDR3 nucleotides read TGTGCCAGCAGTTTTTCGGGGGGTTTCTACGAGCAGTACTTC. It translates to CASSFSGGFYEQYF.

This clonotype was seen only a few times. This may come from a read error, since a much larger clone is one base off. The V gene is TRBV27, the J gene TRBJ1-2; TRBD1 might be the D (6 bases). The CDR3 runs 16 residues. Germline values: CDR1 MNHEY, CDR2 SMNVEV (reference sequence). The CDR3 spells CVSRSGGGETNYGYTF. The CDR3 coding sequence is TGTGTCAGCCGGAGCGGGGGCGGGGAAACTAACTATGGCTACACCTTC.

At least ten counts were recorded for this clonotype. The chain employs TRBV5-1 and TRBJ2-2; no definite D call. CDR3 length equals 12 residues. Germline CDR1 and CDR2: SGHRS and YFSETQ. Trimming shortened V by 0 bases and J by 9 bases, and 6 bases separated the two germline ends. The CDR3 is CASSLGGRELFF. CDR3 in DNA: TGCGCCAGCAGCTTGGGTGGCAGGGAGCTGTTTTTT.